This T cell receptor beta chain originates from a study of T cells in Graves' hyperthyroidism and ophthalmopathy. The wider study: Before treatment of any kind, peripheral blood was taken at initial diagnosis.

V lost 5 bases, J lost 0 bases, and 7 bases lay in between. Germline V gives CDR1 MNHEY, CDR2 SMNVEV (reference sequence). The CDR3 is made up of 13 amino acids. Researchers took RNA transcripts and amplified the TCR beta CDR3 regions from them. Initially, a first-round RT-PCR of the TCR CDR3 employed the HTBI primer set. A single record per CDR3 protein comes from TCRdb applying MiXCR to the multiplex PCR reads. The data show around 570,000 distinct CDR3 sequences, about 20% seen once. Study results and caveats: Ophthalmopathy was told apart from stable hyperthyroidism by a 13 V-J model. Blood samples included most of the expanded thyroid clonotypes exceeding 0.001.

About this clonotype itself: The antigen remains undetermined.

The authors took PBMCs from 7.5 to 10 ml fresh peripheral blood. The source material was blood. V usage is TRBV27 and J usage is TRBJ1-2, with no clear D. This receptor was taken from a middle-aged man with Graves' ophthalmopathy. The CDR3 sequence: CASSIAPNYGYTF. The CDR3 bases are TGTGCCAGCAGTATCGCCCCTAACTATGGCTACACCTTC.